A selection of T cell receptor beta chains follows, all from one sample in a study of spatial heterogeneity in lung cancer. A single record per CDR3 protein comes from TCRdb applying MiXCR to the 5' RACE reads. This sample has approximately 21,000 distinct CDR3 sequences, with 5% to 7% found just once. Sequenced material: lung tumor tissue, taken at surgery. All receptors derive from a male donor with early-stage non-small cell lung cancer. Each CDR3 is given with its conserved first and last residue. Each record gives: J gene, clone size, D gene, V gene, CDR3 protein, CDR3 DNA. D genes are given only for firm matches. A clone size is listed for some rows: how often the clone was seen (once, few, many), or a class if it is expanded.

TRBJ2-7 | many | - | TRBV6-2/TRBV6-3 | CASSWGPGSYEQYF | TGTGCCAGCAGTTGGGGCCCCGGCTCCTACGAGCAGTACTTC
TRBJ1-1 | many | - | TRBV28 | CASSLQLRGAFF | TGTGCCAGCAGTTTACAGTTACGAGGCGCTTTCTTT
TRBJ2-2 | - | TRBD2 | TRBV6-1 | CASRGTSGGTGELFF | TGTGCCAGCAGGGGGACTAGCGGGGGCACCGGGGAGCTGTTTTTT
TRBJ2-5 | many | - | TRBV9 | CASSVVAGYQETQYF | TGTGCCAGCAGCGTAGTCGCGGGGTACCAAGAGACCCAGTACTTC
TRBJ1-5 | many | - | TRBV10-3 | CAISEGVSNQPQHF | TGTGCCATCAGTGAGGGGGTGAGCAATCAGCCCCAGCATTTT
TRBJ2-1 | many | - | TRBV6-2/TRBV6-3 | CASSLERVSYNEQFF | TGTGCCAGCAGTCTCGAGCGGGTCTCCTACAATGAGCAGTTCTTC
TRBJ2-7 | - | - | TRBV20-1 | CSARARDNYEQYF | TGCAGTGCTAGGGCAAGGGACAACTACGAGCAGTACTTC
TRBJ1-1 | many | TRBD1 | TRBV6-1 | CASHDRGWFSEAFF | TGTGCCAGCCATGACAGGGGATGGTTCTCTGAAGCTTTCTTT
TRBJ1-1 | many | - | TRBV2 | CASSEERGTEAFF | TGTGCCAGCAGTGAAGAAAGGGGAACTGAAGCTTTCTTT
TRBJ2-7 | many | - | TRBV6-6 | CASSYSRGEQYF | TGTGCCAGCAGTTATTCGAGAGGGGAGCAGTACTTC
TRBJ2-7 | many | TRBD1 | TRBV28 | CASRSGQGDYEQYF | TGTGCCAGCAGATCGGGACAGGGGGACTACGAGCAGTACTTC
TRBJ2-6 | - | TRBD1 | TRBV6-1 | CASYRGAGANVLTF | TGTGCCTCCTACAGGGGAGCTGGGGCCAACGTCCTGACTTTC
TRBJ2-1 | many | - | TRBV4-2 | CASSQEAGLASNEQFF | TGTGCCAGCAGCCAAGAGGCTGGGCTAGCGTCCAATGAGCAGTTCTTC
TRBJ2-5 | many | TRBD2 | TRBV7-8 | CASSSRLAGGEETQYF | TGTGCCAGCAGCTCAAGACTAGCGGGGGGTGAAGAGACCCAGTACTTC
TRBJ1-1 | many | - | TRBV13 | CASEGDGTEAFF | TGTGCCAGCGAGGGGGACGGGACTGAAGCTTTCTTT
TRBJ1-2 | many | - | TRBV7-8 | CASSLEKAGIYGYTF | TGTGCCAGCAGCTTAGAAAAGGCCGGGATCTATGGCTACACCTTC
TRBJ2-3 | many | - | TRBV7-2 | CASSFPEGWDTQYF | TGTGCCAGCAGCTTCCCCGAAGGCTGGGATACGCAGTATTTT
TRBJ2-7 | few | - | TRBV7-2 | CASSFPAIYEQYF | TGTGCCAGCAGCTTCCCGGCAATTTACGAGCAGTACTTC
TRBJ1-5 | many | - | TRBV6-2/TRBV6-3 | CASEDPLGRTQPQHF | TGTGCCAGCGAGGATCCCTTAGGGCGGACGCAGCCCCAGCATTTT
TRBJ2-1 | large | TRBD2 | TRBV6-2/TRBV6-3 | CASSTPSLTSTSYNEQFF | TGTGCCAGCAGTACCCCTTCACTGACTAGCACCTCCTACAATGAGCAGTTCTTC
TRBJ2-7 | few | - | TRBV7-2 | CASSYGHYEQYF | TGTGCCAGCAGCTACGGACACTACGAGCAGTACTTC
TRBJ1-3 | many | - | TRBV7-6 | CASSSTPGNTIYF | TGTGCCAGCAGCTCAACCCCTGGAAACACCATATATTTT
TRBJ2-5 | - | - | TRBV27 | CASAPWGYTSGTQYF | TGTGCCAGCGCACCCTGGGGGTACACTTCAGGGACCCAGTACTTC
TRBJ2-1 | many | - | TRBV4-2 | CASSPSRASPNEQFF | TGTGCCAGCAGCCCCTCACGGGCTAGTCCCAATGAGCAGTTCTTC
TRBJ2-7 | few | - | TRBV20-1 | CSARDWVGISSYEQYF | TGCAGTGCTAGAGATTGGGTCGGGATTAGCTCCTACGAGCAGTACTTC
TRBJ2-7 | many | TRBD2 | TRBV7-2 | CASSPGTSVSEQYF | TGTGCCAGCAGCCCCGGGACTAGCGTCTCCGAGCAGTACTTC
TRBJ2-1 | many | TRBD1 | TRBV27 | CASHQGASYNEQFF | TGTGCCAGTCATCAGGGGGCCTCCTACAATGAGCAGTTCTTC
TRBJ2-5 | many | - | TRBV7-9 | CASSPGYRAGAGQETQYF | TGTGCCAGCAGCCCCGGCTACAGAGCAGGCGCGGGCCAAGAGACCCAGTACTTC
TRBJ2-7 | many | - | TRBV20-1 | CSATPGRTYEQYF | TGCAGTGCTACTCCGGGCCGAACTTACGAGCAGTACTTC
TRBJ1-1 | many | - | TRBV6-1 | CASSEMIFNTEAFF | TGTGCCAGCAGTGAAATGATATTTAACACTGAAGCTTTCTTT
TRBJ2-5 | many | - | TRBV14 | CASSPRESPLIVTQHF | TGTGCCAGCAGCCCTCGGGAATCCCCATTGATTGTGACCCAGCACTTC
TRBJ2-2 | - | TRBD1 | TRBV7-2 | CASSSGQGWAGELFF | TGTGCCAGCAGCTCTGGACAGGGGTGGGCCGGGGAGCTGTTTTTT
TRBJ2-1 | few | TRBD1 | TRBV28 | CASSATGTGGFGQFF | TGTGCCAGCAGCGCTACCGGGACAGGGGGCTTTGGACAGTTCTTC
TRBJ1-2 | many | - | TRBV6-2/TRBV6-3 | CASSKGHNYGYTF | TGTGCCAGCAGCAAAGGACACAACTATGGCTACACCTTC
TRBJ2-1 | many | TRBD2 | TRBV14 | CASSQVSGGSEQFF | TGTGCCAGCAGCCAAGTTTCCGGCGGGAGTGAGCAGTTCTTC
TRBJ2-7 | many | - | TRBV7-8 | CASSGEYEQYF | TGTGCCAGCAGCGGGGAATACGAGCAGTACTTC
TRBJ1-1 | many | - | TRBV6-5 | CASSYSFQGGVLRTEAFF | TGTGCCAGCAGTTACTCTTTTCAGGGCGGAGTATTGCGGACTGAAGCTTTCTTT
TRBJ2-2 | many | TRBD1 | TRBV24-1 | CATSRQGDTGELFF | TGTGCCACCAGTAGGCAGGGGGACACCGGGGAGCTGTTTTTT
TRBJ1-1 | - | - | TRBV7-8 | CASSLAGRNPEAFF | TGTGCCAGCAGCTTAGCGGGCCGGAACCCTGAAGCTTTCTTT
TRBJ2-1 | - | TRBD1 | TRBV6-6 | CASRQGQVYNEQFF | TGTGCCAGCAGACAGGGACAGGTCTACAATGAGCAGTTCTTC
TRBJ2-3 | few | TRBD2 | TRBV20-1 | CSAKRGASGRKDTQYF | TGCAGTGCTAAAAGGGGAGCTAGCGGGAGGAAAGATACGCAGTATTTT
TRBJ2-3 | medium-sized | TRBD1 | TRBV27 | CSVGTGVPDTQYF | TGTTCAGTTGGGACAGGGGTGCCAGATACGCAGTATTTT
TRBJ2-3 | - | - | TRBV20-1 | CSASHRGLVALTQYF | TGCAGTGCTAGCCACCGTGGACTCGTAGCACTCACGCAGTATTTT
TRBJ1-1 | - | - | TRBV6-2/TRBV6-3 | CASTLTGLNTEAFF | TGTGCCAGCACCCTCACAGGGTTGAACACTGAAGCTTTCTTT
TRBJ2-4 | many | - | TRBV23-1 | CASSHLPRHIQYF | TGCGCCAGCAGTCATTTACCCCGCCACATTCAGTACTTC
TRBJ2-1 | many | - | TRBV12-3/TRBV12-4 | CASSLDHRDEQFF | TGTGCCAGCAGTTTGGACCACCGAGATGAGCAGTTCTTC
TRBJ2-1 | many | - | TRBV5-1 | CASRHDSNPQFF | TGCGCCAGCAGACACGACTCCAACCCGCAGTTCTTC
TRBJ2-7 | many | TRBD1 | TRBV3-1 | CASRQGNYEQYF | TGTGCCAGCAGACAGGGGAACTACGAGCAGTACTTC
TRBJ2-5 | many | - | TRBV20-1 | CSADNSAGQIQETQYF | TGCAGTGCTGACAATTCAGCGGGACAGATACAAGAGACCCAGTACTTC
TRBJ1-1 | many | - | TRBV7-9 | CASSWTVEAFF | TGTGCCAGCAGCTGGACAGTTGAAGCTTTCTTT
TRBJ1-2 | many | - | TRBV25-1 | CASSEEGPYGYTF | TGTGCCAGCAGTGAAGAGGGGCCCTATGGCTACACCTTC
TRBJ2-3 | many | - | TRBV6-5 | CASRDSSTDTQYF | TGTGCCAGCAGGGACTCTAGCACAGATACGCAGTATTTT
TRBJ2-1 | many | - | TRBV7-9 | CASSFGVLDEQFF | TGTGCCAGCAGCTTCGGCGTCCTCGATGAGCAGTTCTTC
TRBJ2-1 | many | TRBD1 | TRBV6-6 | CAIRVQGDNEQFF | TGTGCCATCCGGGTACAGGGGGACAATGAGCAGTTCTTC